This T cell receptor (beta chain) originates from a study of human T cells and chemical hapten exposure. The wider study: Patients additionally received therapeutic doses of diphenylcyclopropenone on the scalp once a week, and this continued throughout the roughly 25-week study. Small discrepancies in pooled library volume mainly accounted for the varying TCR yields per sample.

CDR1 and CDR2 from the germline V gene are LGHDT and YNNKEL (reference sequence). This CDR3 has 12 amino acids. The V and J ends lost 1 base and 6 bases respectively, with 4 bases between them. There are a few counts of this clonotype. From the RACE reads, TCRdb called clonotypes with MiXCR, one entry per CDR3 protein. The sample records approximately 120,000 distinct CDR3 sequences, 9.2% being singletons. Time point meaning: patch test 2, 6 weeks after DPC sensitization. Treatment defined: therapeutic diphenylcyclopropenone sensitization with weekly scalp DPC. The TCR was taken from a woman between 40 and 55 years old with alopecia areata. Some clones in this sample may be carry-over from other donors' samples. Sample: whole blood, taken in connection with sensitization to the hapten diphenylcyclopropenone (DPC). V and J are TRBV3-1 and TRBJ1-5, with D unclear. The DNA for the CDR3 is TGTGCCAGCAGCCAAGGGGTTCAGCCCCAGCATTTT. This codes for CASSQGVQPQHF.